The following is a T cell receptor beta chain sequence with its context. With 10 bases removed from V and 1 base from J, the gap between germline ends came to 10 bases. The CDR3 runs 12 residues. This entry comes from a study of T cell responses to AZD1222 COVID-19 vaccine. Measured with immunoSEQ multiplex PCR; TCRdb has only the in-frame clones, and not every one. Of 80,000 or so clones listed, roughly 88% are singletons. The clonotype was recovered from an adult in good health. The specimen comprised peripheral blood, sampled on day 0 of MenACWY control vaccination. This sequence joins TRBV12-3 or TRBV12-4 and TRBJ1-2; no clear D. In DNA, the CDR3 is TGTGCCACCGGGATAAGTAACTATGGCTACACCTTC. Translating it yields CATGISNYGYTF.